The 6 T cell receptor beta chains listed next were all sequenced from one sample in a study of CD8 T cells in Susac syndrome. Reverse transcription used about 0.45 to 1 ug RNA and random hexamers. Using its own MiXCR run on the immunoSEQ multiplex PCR reads, TCRdb lists one record per CDR3 protein. The repertoire holds more than 55,000 distinct CDR3 sequences, with roughly 94% as singletons. The specimen was CD8+ T cells from PBMCs. The receptors were sampled from a human donor in good health.

The genes are TRBV5-5 and TRBJ2-2; 7 bases fit TRBD2. CDR1 is SGHKS and CDR2 is YYEKEE in the germline V gene (reference sequence). V was pared by 6 bases and J by 0 bases, with 8 bases of the junction left unmatched. The CDR3 extends over 16 amino acids. The CDR3 nucleotides are TGTGCCAGCACCGGGGAGGGATACGCGAACACCGGGGAGCTGTTTTTT. This codes for CASTGEGYANTGELFF. The full variable domain, completed using reference TRBV5-5 and TRBJ2-2, is DAGVTQSPTHLIKTRGQQVTLRCSPISGHKSVSWYQQVLGQGPQFIFQYYEKEERGRGNFPDRFSARQFPNYSSELNVNALLLGDSALYLCASTGEGYANTGELFFGEGSRLTVL.

The gene calls are TRBV24-1 and TRBJ1-1; D is unresolved. The CDR3 runs to 13 residues. CDR1 and CDR2 (germline): KGHDR, SFDVKD. V was cut by 9 bases and J by 5 bases, with 15 bases left in between. The CDR3 is CATRGSTGTEAFF. The CDR3 DNA is TGTGCCACCCGAGGTTCTACGGGGACTGAAGCTTTCTTT.

V gene TRBV7-9 combines with J gene TRBJ1-1; D may be TRBD1 (6 bases). CDR1 and CDR2 from the germline V gene are SEHNR and FQNEAQ (reference sequence). The length of the CDR3 is 13 residues. Between the trimmed V and J ends, which lost 5 bases and 4 bases, there was a span of 11 bases. In nucleotides, the CDR3 is TGTGCCAGCAGCCAGGGACATACCACTGAAGCTTTCTTT. Protein product: CASSQGHTTEAFF. The full variable domain, rest sourced from reference TRBV7-9 and TRBJ1-1, is DTGVSQNPRHKITKRGQNVTFRCDPISEHNRLYWYRQTLGQGPEFLTYFQNEAQLEKSRLLSDRFSAERPKGSFSTLEIQRTEQGDSAMYLCASSQGHTTEAFFGQGTRLTVV.

The gene calls are TRBV7-9 and TRBJ1-1; tentative D call: TRBD1 (6 bases). The CDR3 length is 15 residues. CDR1 and CDR2 (germline): SEHNR, FQNEAQ (reference sequence). Trimming left V 5 bases short and J 4 bases short, with 17 bases between. The CDR3 protein is CASSLVSGGVTEAFF. The CDR3 DNA is TGTGCCAGCAGCCTGGTTTCGGGGGGCGTCACTGAAGCTTTCTTT. The variable domain in full, with the rest retrieved from reference TRBV7-9 and TRBJ1-1, is DTGVSQNPRHKITKRGQNVTFRCDPISEHNRLYWYRQTLGQGPEFLTYFQNEAQLEKSRLLSDRFSAERPKGSFSTLEIQRTEQGDSAMYLCASSLVSGGVTEAFFGQGTRLTVV.

The CDR3 reads CASSPGQGISPLHF. CDR3 coding DNA: TGCGCCAGCAGCCCCGGACAGGGGATTTCACCCCTCCACTTT. The gene calls are TRBV5-1 and TRBJ1-6, with 9 nucleotides matching TRBD1. Germline V gene lookup returns CDR1 SGHRS and CDR2 YFSETQ. The CDR3 is 14 amino acids. Trimming at V came to 4 bases and at J to 9 bases, leaving 5 bases not matched to a gene.

The chain recombines TRBV28 with TRBJ2-7; D gene ambiguous. Per the germline V gene, CDR1 is MDHEN and CDR2 is SYDVKM. Trimming pared 5 bases from V and 3 bases from J, leaving 14 bases between. The CDR3 spans 14 residues. The CDR3 reads CASSPLRDNYEQYF. The DNA of the CDR3 is TGTGCCAGCAGTCCATTGAGAGACAACTACGAGCAGTACTTC.